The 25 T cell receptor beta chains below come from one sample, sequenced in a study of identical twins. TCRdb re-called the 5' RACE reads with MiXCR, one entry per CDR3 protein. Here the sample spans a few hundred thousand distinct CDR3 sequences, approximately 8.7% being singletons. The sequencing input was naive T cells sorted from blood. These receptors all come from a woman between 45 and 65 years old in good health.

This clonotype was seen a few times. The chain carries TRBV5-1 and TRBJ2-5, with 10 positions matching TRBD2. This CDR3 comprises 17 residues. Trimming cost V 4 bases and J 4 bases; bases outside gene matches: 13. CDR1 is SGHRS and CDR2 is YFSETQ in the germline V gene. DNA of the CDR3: TGCGCCAGCAGCCCCGGGGGGCTAGCGGGAGCAATAGAGACCCAGTACTTC. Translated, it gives CASSPGGLAGAIETQYF.

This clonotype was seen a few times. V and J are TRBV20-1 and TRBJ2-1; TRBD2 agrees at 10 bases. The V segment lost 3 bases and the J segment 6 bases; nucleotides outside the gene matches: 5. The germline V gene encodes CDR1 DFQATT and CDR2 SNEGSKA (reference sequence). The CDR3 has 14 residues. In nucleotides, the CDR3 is TGCAGTGCTAGGAAACTAGCGGGGATCAATGAGCAGTTCTTC. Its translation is CSARKLAGINEQFF.

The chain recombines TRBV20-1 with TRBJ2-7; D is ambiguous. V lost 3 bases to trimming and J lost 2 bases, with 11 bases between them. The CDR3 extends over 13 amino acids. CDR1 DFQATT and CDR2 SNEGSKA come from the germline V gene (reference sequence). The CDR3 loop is CSASRPFPYEQYF. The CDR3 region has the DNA TGCAGTGCTAGCCGGCCCTTCCCCTACGAGCAGTACTTC.

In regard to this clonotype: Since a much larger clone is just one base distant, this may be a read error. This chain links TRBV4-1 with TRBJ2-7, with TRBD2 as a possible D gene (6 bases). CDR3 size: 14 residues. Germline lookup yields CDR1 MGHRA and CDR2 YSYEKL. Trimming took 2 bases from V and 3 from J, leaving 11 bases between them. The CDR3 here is CASSQRDCVYEQYF. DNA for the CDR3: TGCGCCAGCAGCCAACGGGACTGTGTCTACGAGCAGTACTTC.

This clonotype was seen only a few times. This CDR3 reads CASSLQLAGFQEQFF. The DNA for the CDR3 is TGTGCCAGCAGCTTACAATTAGCGGGATTTCAGGAGCAGTTCTTC. The J gene is TRBJ2-1, the V gene TRBV7-3; the match to TRBD2 covers 8 bases. There are 15 residues in the CDR3. Germline V gene data show CDR1 as SGHTA and CDR2 as FQGTGA. The J segment lost 10 bases and the V segment lost 2 bases, leaving 10 bases of the junction unmatched.

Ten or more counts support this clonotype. This chain's CDR3 is CASSTGTGREQYF. The CDR3 coding sequence is TGTGCCAGCAGTACCGGGACAGGGCGCGAGCAGTACTTC. The gene calls are TRBV12-3 or TRBV12-4 and TRBJ2-7; 9 bases match TRBD1. Unmatched junction bases numbered 5, after V lost 5 bases and J lost 6 bases. CDR3 length equals 13 residues.

The CDR3: CSVIWGRGQRETQYF. CDR3 in DNA: TGCAGCGTGATATGGGGCAGGGGGCAAAGAGAGACCCAGTACTTC. V gene TRBV29-1 combines with J gene TRBJ2-5; 8 nucleotides align to TRBD1. The germline V gene encodes CDR1 SQVTM and CDR2 ANQGSEA. The length of the CDR3 is 15 residues. V was clipped by 6 bases and J by 4 bases; unmatched bases: 13. Complete variable domain (other parts from reference TRBV29-1 and TRBJ2-5): SAVISQKPSRDICQRGTSLTIQCQVDSQVTMMFWYRQQPGQSLTLIATANQGSEATYESGFVIDKFPISRPNLTFSTLTVSNMSPEDSSIYLCSVIWGRGQRETQYFGPGTRLLVL.

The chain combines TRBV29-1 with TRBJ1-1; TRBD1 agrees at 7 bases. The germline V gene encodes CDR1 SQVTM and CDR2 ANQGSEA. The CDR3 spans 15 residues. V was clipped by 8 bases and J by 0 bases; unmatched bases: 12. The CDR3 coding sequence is TGCAGCACTCAGACAGGGCAGTTCATGAACACTGAAGCTTTCTTT. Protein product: CSTQTGQFMNTEAFF.

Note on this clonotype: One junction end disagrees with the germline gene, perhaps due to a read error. CDR3 sequence: CASSLPRQTDTPYF. CDR3 in DNA: TGCGCCAGCAGCTTGCCACGGCAGACAGATACGCCGTATTTT. The genes are TRBV5-1 and TRBJ2-3, with D perhaps matching TRBD1 (5 bases). From germline, CDR1 is SGHRS and CDR2 YFSETQ. This CDR3 has 14 amino acids.

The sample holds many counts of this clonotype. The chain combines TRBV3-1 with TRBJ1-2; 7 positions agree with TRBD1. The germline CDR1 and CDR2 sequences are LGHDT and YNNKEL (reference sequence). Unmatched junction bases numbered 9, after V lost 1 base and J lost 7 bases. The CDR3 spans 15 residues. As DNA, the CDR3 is TGTGCCAGCAGCCAAGTGACAGGGTCCTCTCGTGGCTACACCTTC. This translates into CASSQVTGSSRGYTF.

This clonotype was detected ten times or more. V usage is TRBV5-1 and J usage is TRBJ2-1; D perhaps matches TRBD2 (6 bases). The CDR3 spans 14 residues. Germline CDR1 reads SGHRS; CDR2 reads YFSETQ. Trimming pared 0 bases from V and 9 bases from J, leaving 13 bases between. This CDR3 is CASSLGPRGSEQFF. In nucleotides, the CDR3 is TGCGCCAGCAGCTTGGGGCCACGGGGGAGTGAGCAGTTCTTC.

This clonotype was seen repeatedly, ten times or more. CDR3 sequence: CASSSSDTGELFF. CDR3 bases: TGTGCCAGCAGCTCATCCGACACCGGGGAGCTGTTTTTT. This chain uses TRBV12-3 or TRBV12-4 with TRBJ2-2; D gene uncertain. V was trimmed by 6 bases and J by 3 bases, leaving 8 bases between them. This CDR3 is built from 13 residues.

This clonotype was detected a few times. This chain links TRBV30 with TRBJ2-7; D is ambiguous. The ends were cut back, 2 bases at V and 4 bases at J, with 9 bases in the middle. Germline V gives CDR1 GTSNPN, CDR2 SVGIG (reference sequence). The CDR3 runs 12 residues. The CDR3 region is CAWSTRSYEQYF. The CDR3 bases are TGTGCCTGGAGTACCAGATCTTACGAGCAGTACTTC. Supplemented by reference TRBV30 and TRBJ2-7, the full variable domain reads SQTIHQWPATLVQPVGSPLSLECTVEGTSNPNLYWYRQAAGRGLQLLFYSVGIGQISSEVPQNLSASRPQDRQFILSSKKLLLSDSGFYLCAWSTRSYEQYFGPGTRLTVT.

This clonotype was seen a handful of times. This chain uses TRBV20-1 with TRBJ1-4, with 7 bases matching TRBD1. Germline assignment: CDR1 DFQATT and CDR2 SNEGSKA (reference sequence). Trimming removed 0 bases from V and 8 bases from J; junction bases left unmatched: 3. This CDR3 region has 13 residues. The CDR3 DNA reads TGCAGTGCTAGAGAAGGGGGCAGAGAAAAACTGTTTTTT. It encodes CSAREGGREKLFF.

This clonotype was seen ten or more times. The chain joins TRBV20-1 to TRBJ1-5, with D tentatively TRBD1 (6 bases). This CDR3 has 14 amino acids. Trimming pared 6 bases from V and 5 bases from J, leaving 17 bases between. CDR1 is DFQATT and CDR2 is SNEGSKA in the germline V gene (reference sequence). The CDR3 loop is CSATRDTRDQPQHF. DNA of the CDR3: TGCAGTGCGACCCGGGACACTCGAGATCAGCCCCAGCATTTT.

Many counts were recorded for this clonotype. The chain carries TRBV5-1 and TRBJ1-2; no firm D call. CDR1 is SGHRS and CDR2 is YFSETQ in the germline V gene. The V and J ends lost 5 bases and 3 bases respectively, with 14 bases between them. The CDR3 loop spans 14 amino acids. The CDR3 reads CASRLVEGDYGYTF. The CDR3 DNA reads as TGCGCCAGCAGACTTGTTGAGGGTGACTATGGCTACACCTTC.

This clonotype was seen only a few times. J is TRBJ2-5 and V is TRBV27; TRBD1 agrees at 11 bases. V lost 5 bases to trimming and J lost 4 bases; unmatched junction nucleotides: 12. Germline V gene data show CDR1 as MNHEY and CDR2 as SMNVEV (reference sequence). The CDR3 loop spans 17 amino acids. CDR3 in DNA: TGTGCCAGCAGTGGGAGGACAGGGGGCGAGGGCGGAGAGACCCAGTACTTC. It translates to CASSGRTGGEGGETQYF.

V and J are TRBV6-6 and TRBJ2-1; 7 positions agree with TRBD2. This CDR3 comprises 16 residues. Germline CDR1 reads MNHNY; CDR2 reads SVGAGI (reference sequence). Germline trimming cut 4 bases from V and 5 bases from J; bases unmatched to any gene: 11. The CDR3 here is CASSSTLAGKNNEQFF. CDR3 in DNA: TGTGCCAGCAGTTCCACTTTAGCGGGCAAGAACAATGAGCAGTTCTTC.

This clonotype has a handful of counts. The CDR3 region is CASRHRPWTDTEAFF. The CDR3 nucleotides are TGTGCCAGCAGACATAGACCCTGGACGGACACTGAAGCTTTCTTT. The chain uses TRBV12-3 or TRBV12-4 and TRBJ1-1, with no clear D. The CDR3 has 15 amino acids. The V end was cut by 6 bases, the J end by 3 bases, with 17 bases between.

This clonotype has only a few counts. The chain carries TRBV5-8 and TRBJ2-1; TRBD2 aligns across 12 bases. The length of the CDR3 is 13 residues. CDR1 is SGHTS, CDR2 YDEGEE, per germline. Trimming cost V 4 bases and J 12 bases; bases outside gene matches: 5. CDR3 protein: CASSPTSGRWQFF. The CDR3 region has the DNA TGTGCCAGCAGCCCGACTAGCGGGAGATGGCAGTTCTTC.

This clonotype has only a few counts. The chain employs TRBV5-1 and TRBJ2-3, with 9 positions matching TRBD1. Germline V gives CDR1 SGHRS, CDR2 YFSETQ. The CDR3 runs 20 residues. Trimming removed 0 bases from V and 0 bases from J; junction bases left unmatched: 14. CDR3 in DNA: TGCGCCAGCAGCTTGGCCATTATTACAGGGGGCAGGGAAAGCACAGATACGCAGTATTTT. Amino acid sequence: CASSLAIITGGRESTDTQYF.

CDR3 nucleotides: TGTGCCAGCAGCTTCTCGACCAGAGGATCTGAAGCTTTCTTT. This gives the protein CASSFSTRGSEAFF. This chain uses TRBV7-6 with TRBJ1-1; D unclear. The CDR3 extends over 14 amino acids. Germline CDR1 SGHVS, CDR2 FNYEAQ. V was pared by 3 bases and J by 6 bases, with 14 bases between.

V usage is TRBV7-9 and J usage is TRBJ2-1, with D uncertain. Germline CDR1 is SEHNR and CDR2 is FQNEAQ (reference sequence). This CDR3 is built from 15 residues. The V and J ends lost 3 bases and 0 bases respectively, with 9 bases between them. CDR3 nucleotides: TGTGCCAGCAGCTTCGTGGGAAGCTCCTACAATGAGCAGTTCTTC. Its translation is CASSFVGSSYNEQFF.

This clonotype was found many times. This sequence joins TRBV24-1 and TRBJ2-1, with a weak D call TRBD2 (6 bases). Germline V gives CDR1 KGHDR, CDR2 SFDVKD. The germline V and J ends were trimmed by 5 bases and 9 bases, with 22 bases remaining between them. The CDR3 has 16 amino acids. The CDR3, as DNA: TGTGCCACCAGTGTATTCCGGGGCGGGAATAGAGTTGAGCAGTTCTTC. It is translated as CATSVFRGGNRVEQFF.

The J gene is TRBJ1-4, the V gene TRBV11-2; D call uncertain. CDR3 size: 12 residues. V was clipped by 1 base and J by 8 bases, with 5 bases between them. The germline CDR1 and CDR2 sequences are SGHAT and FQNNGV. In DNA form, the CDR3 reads TGTGCCAGCAGCTTAGGGCCGGAAAAACTGTTTTTT. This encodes CASSLGPEKLFF.